The 23 T cell receptor beta chains presented below share a single source sample, sequenced in a study of blood T cell repertoires in COVID-19. Method: immunoSEQ multiplex PCR; TCRdb's copy keeps in-frame clones and lacks some. The repertoire holds approximately 210,000 clones, with approximately 85% as singletons. The sequenced material came from peripheral blood. All receptors come from a woman aged 45-65 years with active or convalescent COVID-19.

The chain recombines TRBV5-4 with TRBJ2-4, with 15 bases that match TRBD2. The J segment lost 6 bases and the V segment lost 4 bases, leaving 8 bases of the junction unmatched. This CDR3 contains 17 residues. Germline values: CDR1 SGHNT, CDR2 YYREEE (reference sequence). The CDR3 loop reads CASSPGLAGGQGNIQYF. As DNA, the CDR3 is TGTGCCAGCAGCCCGGGACTAGCGGGGGGCCAAGGAAACATTCAGTACTTC. The entire variable domain, with the rest obtained from reference TRBV5-4 and TRBJ2-4, is as follows: ETGVTQSPTHLIKTRGQQVTLRCSSQSGHNTVSWYQQALGQGPQFIFQYYREEENGRGNFPPRFSGLQFPNYSSELNVNALELDDSALYLCASSPGLAGGQGNIQYFGAGTRLSVL.

CDR3 DNA sequence: TGTGCCAGCAGTTTGATGAGGGGGAAGTTAGAAAAACTGTTTTTT. It codes for CASSLMRGKLEKLFF. V gene TRBV28 combines with J gene TRBJ1-4; D perhaps matches TRBD1 (6 bases). This CDR3 spans 15 amino acids. Trimming cost V 3 bases and J 8 bases, with 16 bases left between them. Germline CDR1 reads MDHEN; CDR2 reads SYDVKM. The full variable domain, in which reference TRBV28 and TRBJ1-4 provide the parts outside the CDR3, is DVKVTQSSRYLVKRTGEKVFLECVQDMDHENMFWYRQDPGLGLRLIYFSYDVKMKEKGDIPEGYSVSREKKERFSLILESASTNQTSMYLCASSLMRGKLEKLFFGSGTQLSVL.

This chain uses TRBV19 with TRBJ1-2, with TRBD1 as a possible D gene (5 bases). This CDR3 is 14 amino acids long. The germline V gene has CDR1 LNHDA and CDR2 SQIVND (reference sequence). V dropped 3 bases and J dropped 4 bases, with 12 bases sitting between them. The CDR3: CASSIQGQVYGYTF. The CDR3 coding sequence is TGTGCCAGTAGTATTCAGGGCCAAGTCTATGGCTACACCTTC. Full variable domain (outside the CDR3, taken from reference TRBV19 and TRBJ1-2): DGGITQSPKYLFRKEGQNVTLSCEQNLNHDAMYWYRQDPGQGLRLIYYSQIVNDFQKGDIAEGYSVSREKKESFPLTVTSAQKNPTAFYLCASSIQGQVYGYTFGSGTRLTVV.

The gene calls are TRBV14 and TRBJ2-1; 7 bases are shared with TRBD1. CDR1 and CDR2 (germline): SGHDN, FVKESK. The CDR3 has 16 amino acids. Trimming removed 1 base from V and 10 bases from J; junction bases left unmatched: 13. The CDR3 loop is CASSQGTGQSSGEQFF. CDR3 DNA: TGTGCCAGCAGCCAAGGGACGGGACAGAGCTCCGGGGAGCAGTTCTTC.

This clone was found once. The chain joins TRBV3-1 (or the pseudogene TRBV3-2) to TRBJ1-2; 8 bases are a match to TRBD1. Trimming cost V 1 base and J 7 bases; bases outside gene matches: 2. CDR3 size: 13 residues. Per the germline V gene, CDR1 is LGHDT and CDR2 is YNNKEL (reference sequence). CDR3 in DNA: TGTGCCAGCAGCCAAGGGACAGGGAGTGGCTACACCTTC. Protein: CASSQGTGSGYTF.

The table lists this clone with a count of one. This sequence joins TRBV7-6 and TRBJ1-1, with 7 nucleotides matching TRBD1. V lost 8 bases and J lost 2; bases outside the gene matches: 11. Germline CDR1 is SGHVS and CDR2 is FNYEAQ. This CDR3 is 15 amino acids long. The CDR3 here is CASGQTGTENTEAFF. The CDR3 DNA follows: TGTGCCAGCGGGCAAACCGGGACAGAAAACACTGAAGCTTTCTTT.

V and J are TRBV15 and TRBJ2-3; D uncertain. Germline V gene data show CDR1 as LNHNV and CDR2 as YYDKDF (reference sequence). V was pared by 4 bases and J by 6 bases, with 14 bases between. CDR3 length equals 14 residues. CDR3 protein: CATSTTPGPDTQYF. Written as DNA, the CDR3 is TGTGCCACCAGCACGACACCAGGTCCCGATACGCAGTATTTT. Supplemented by reference TRBV15 and TRBJ2-3, the full variable domain reads DAMVIQNPRYQVTQFGKPVTLSCSQTLNHNVMYWYQQKSSQAPKLLFHYYDKDFNNEADTPDNFQSRRPNTSFCFLDIRSPGLGDTAMYLCATSTTPGPDTQYFGPGTRLTVL.

This clone was counted only a few times. The chain has TRBV11-2 and TRBJ1-1, with D possibly TRBD1 on 6 matching bases. Looked up from germline, CDR1 is SGHAT and CDR2 is FQNNGV. The V gene lost 3 bases and the J gene lost 4 bases, with 12 bases spanning the gap. This CDR3 spans 14 amino acids. The CDR3: CASSFSGAGTEAFF. CDR3 nucleotide sequence: TGTGCCAGCAGCTTTTCAGGGGCAGGCACTGAAGCTTTCTTT.

The chain couples TRBV29-1 to TRBJ1-4; TRBD1 matches at 9 bases. The V gene end was trimmed by 5 bases and the J gene end by 9 bases; junction bases not matched to a gene: 4. CDR1 is SQVTM, CDR2 ANQGSEA, per germline. This CDR3 contains 12 residues. In DNA form, the CDR3 reads TGCAGCGTTTGGGGACAGGGCCAAAAACTGTTTTTT. Translated, it gives CSVWGQGQKLFF.

This clone has a single count. The chain has TRBV3-1 (or the pseudogene TRBV3-2) and TRBJ2-7; D perhaps matches TRBD2 (6 bases). Trimming cost V 4 bases and J 3 bases, with 10 bases left between them. This CDR3 is 13 amino acids long. CDR1 is LGHDT, CDR2 YNNKEL, per germline (reference sequence). The CDR3 DNA follows: TGTGCCAGCAGCCTTCAGGGACTCTACGAGCAGTACTTC. It yields the protein CASSLQGLYEQYF.

The V gene is TRBV7-2, the J gene TRBJ2-7, with D unclear. The germline CDR1 and CDR2 sequences are SGHTA and FQGNSA. CDR3 length: 13 amino acids. Trimming took 3 bases from V and 3 from J, leaving 9 bases between them. CDR3 sequence: CASSFRGNYEQYF. The CDR3 coding sequence is TGTGCCAGCAGCTTTCGAGGAAACTACGAGCAGTACTTC.

V gene TRBV3-1 (or the pseudogene TRBV3-2) combines with J gene TRBJ2-1; tentatively, D is TRBD1 (5 bases). Germline loops: CDR1 LGHDT, CDR2 YNNKEL (reference sequence). Trimming cost V 6 bases and J 9 bases, with 12 bases left between them. The CDR3 runs 12 residues. This chain's CDR3 is CASRVPGSEQFF. The CDR3 bases are TGTGCCAGCAGGGTTCCAGGGTCTGAGCAGTTCTTC.

CDR3 amino acids: CATQRGQGINEQFF. DNA for the CDR3: TGTGCCACCCAGAGGGGACAGGGGATCAATGAGCAGTTCTTC. The chain links TRBV28 to TRBJ2-1; 10 nucleotides align to TRBD1. Per the germline V gene, CDR1 is MDHEN and CDR2 is SYDVKM. This CDR3 has 14 amino acids. The trim removed 10 bases at V and 6 bases at J, leaving 9 bases unmatched.

This chain uses TRBV19 with TRBJ1-4; 9 bases are shared with TRBD1. V gave up 4 bases and J gave up 6 bases; unmatched junction bases: 12. CDR3 length equals 17 residues. Germline V CDR1 and CDR2: LNHDA, SQIVND (reference sequence). This CDR3 is CASSTGTGSSPDEKLFF. In nucleotides, the CDR3 is TGTGCCAGTAGTACCGGGACAGGGTCCAGTCCTGATGAAAAACTGTTTTTT.

The rearrangement links TRBV9 to TRBJ1-3, with D possibly matching TRBD1 (5 bases). Per germline, CDR1 SGDLS and CDR2 YYNGEE. The CDR3 length is 14 residues. Trimming took off 3 bases at V and 0 bases at J, with 7 bases between the two ends. The CDR3 sequence is CASSATVSGNTIYF. The CDR3 nucleotides are TGTGCCAGCAGCGCGACAGTCTCTGGAAACACCATATATTTT.

The gene calls are TRBV2 and TRBJ2-5; D possibly corresponds to TRBD1 (5 bases). From germline, CDR1 is SNHLY and CDR2 FYNNEI. The CDR3 totals 14 residues. With 3 bases removed from V and 0 bases from J, the gap between germline ends came to 8 bases. The CDR3 DNA reads as TGTGCCAGCAGTGAGACAGCGTACCAAGAGACCCAGTACTTC. It is translated as CASSETAYQETQYF.

This clone has more than one count but fewer than ten. This sequence joins TRBV11-2 and TRBJ2-1; 10 bases fit TRBD2. CDR3 length: 18 amino acids. The V gene end was trimmed by 3 bases and the J gene end by 0 bases; junction bases not matched to a gene: 8. Germline V CDR1 and CDR2: SGHAT, FQNNGV. The DNA for the CDR3 is TGTGCCAGCAGCTTCCAGCGGGGGGGTCAAAGCTCCTACAATGAGCAGTTCTTC. Protein: CASSFQRGGQSSYNEQFF.

This chain uses TRBV3-1 (or the pseudogene TRBV3-2) with TRBJ2-3; possibly TRBD2 for D (6 bases). The V and J ends lost 1 base and 3 bases respectively, with 8 bases between them. CDR3 length: 14 residues. Germline-derived CDR1 and CDR2 are LGHDT and YNNKEL (reference sequence). CDR3 in DNA: TGTGCCAGCAGCCAAGCGGGGGATACAGATACGCAGTATTTT. Amino acids: CASSQAGDTDTQYF.

The rearrangement uses TRBV10-3 and TRBJ1-1; 8 bases are shared with TRBD1. There are 13 residues in the CDR3. The V and J ends lost 6 bases and 4 bases, in that order; junction bases with no gene match: 4. Germline V gives CDR1 ENHRY, CDR2 SYGVKD. The CDR3 loop is CAIREDRATEAFF. CDR3 DNA: TGTGCCATCAGAGAGGACAGGGCCACTGAAGCTTTCTTT.

This sequence joins TRBV18 and TRBJ1-4; D is unresolved. The germline V gene encodes CDR1 KGHSH and CDR2 LQKENI. V was pared by 2 bases and J by 8 bases, with 12 bases between. This CDR3 is built from 14 residues. In nucleotides, the CDR3 is TGTGCCAGCTCACCAATTGAAGGGAGGGAAAAACTGTTTTTT. It translates to CASSPIEGREKLFF. Full variable domain (outside the CDR3, taken from reference TRBV18 and TRBJ1-4): NAGVMQNPRHLVRRRGQEARLRCSPMKGHSHVYWYRQLPEEGLKFMVYLQKENIIDESGMPKERFSAEFPKEGPSILRIQQVVRGDSAAYFCASSPIEGREKLFFGSGTQLSVL.

The chain couples TRBV5-5 to TRBJ2-3; D remains ambiguous. V lost 0 bases and J lost 0, with 8 bases in between. Germline V CDR1 and CDR2: SGHKS, YYEKEE (reference sequence). This CDR3 has 15 residues. For the CDR3, the DNA is TGTGCCAGCAGCTTGGAACAGAGAAGCACAGATACGCAGTATTTT. As protein: CASSLEQRSTDTQYF. The full variable domain, completed using reference TRBV5-5 and TRBJ2-3, is DAGVTQSPTHLIKTRGQQVTLRCSPISGHKSVSWYQQVLGQGPQFIFQYYEKEERGRGNFPDRFSARQFPNYSSELNVNALLLGDSALYLCASSLEQRSTDTQYFGPGTRLTVL.

The chain links TRBV5-6 to TRBJ1-4; unclear D gene. V was trimmed by 5 bases and J by 5 bases, leaving 13 bases between them. This CDR3 region has 14 residues. CDR1 and CDR2 (germline): SGHDT, YYEEEE. For the CDR3, the DNA is TGTGCCAGCAGATATCGAGGATTAAATGAAAAACTGTTTTTT. Its translation: CASRYRGLNEKLFF.

The chain couples TRBV13 to TRBJ2-7; TRBD2 might be the D (6 bases). V gave up 8 bases and J gave up 6 bases, with 26 bases separating them. The length of the CDR3 is 16 residues. Germline loops: CDR1 PRHDT, CDR2 FYEKMQ (reference sequence). CDR3 nucleotide sequence: TGTGCCAGCGCCAAAGGAGGCGGAGGGAGATCTGCCGAGCAGTACTTC. Translated, it gives CASAKGGGGRSAEQYF.